These 21 T cell receptor beta chains share one sample of origin, sequenced in a study of regulatory T cells in long-lasting Graves disease (dated by TCRdb to the early 2020s). Libraries were constructed by multiplex PCR. TCRdb names Illumina HiSeq 4000 as the instrument used. iRepertoire HTBI primers and Arm-PCR amplification of CDR3 regions were used to construct TCR beta libraries. Using fastp at Q25 and MiXCR, TCRdb reprocessed the public reads and kept productive beta chains. Rows are combined by CDR3 protein, so each entry shows the most common genes and DNA. The sample table shows approximately 690,000 distinct CDR3 sequences, and 25% to 35% are seen once. The top ten constitute roughly 40% of the sample. In the paper's terms, the time point label means: persistent/refractory GD, antithyroid drugs over 5 years with positive TRAb. For both TCR sequencing and RNA sequencing, RNA was extracted from PBMCs in TRIzol.

The sample in question was peripheral blood mononuclear cells (PBMCs), obtained when the disease was refractory, from a patient treated with antithyroid drugs. The receptors stem from a female donor with Graves disease.

The rearrangement links TRBV20-1 to TRBJ2-5; D is unclear. This CDR3 contains 14 residues. CDR1 and CDR2 from the germline V gene are DFQATT and SNEGSKA (reference sequence). The CDR3 nucleotides read TGCAGCGCTCTCTCGGCAGCGATCCAAGAGACCCAGTACTTC. This encodes CSALSAAIQETQYF.

This clonotype showed up just a few times. V gene TRBV12-3 or TRBV12-4 combines with J gene TRBJ1-1; 8 positions match TRBD1. The CDR3 runs 14 residues. Unmatched junction bases numbered 8, after V lost 6 bases and J lost 5 bases. The CDR3 sequence: CASRAVQGVTEAFF. The CDR3 DNA reads as TGTGCCAGCAGGGCCGTACAGGGGGTAACTGAAGCTTTCTTT.

The V and J genes are TRBV9 and TRBJ1-6; D gene ambiguous. The V and J ends lost 3 bases and 6 bases respectively, with 10 bases between them. Germline CDR1 and CDR2: SGDLS and YYNGEE. This CDR3 has 14 residues. The CDR3 region is CASSADPFNSPLHF. Here the CDR3 DNA reads TGTGCCAGCAGCGCGGACCCGTTTAATTCACCCCTCCACTTT.

The chain couples TRBV11-2 to TRBJ2-2; 8 nucleotides align to TRBD2. The CDR3 totals 15 residues. After removal of 1 base from V and 6 bases from J, the junction contained 4 bases not matched to a gene. Germline values: CDR1 SGHAT, CDR2 FQNNGV. CDR3 nucleotides: TGTGCCAGCAGCTTAGGAGCGGGAGTCGCCGGGGAGCTGTTTTTT. Translating it yields CASSLGAGVAGELFF.

This clonotype occurred many times. The chain employs TRBV12-3 or TRBV12-4 and TRBJ2-7; 7 positions match TRBD2. This CDR3 is built from 14 residues. The V and J ends lost 6 bases and 1 base, in that order; junction bases with no gene match: 6. The CDR3 DNA reads TGTGCCAGCAGGCCCGGGACTACGTCCTACGAGCAGTACTTC. It translates to CASRPGTTSYEQYF.

This clonotype was found many times. The V and J genes are TRBV28 and TRBJ1-2; a possible D gene is TRBD1 (6 bases). Trimming removed 6 bases at V and 4 bases at J, with 15 bases between. The germline V gene encodes CDR1 MDHEN and CDR2 SYDVKM. The CDR3 sequence is 14 residues long. CDR3 protein: CASRSLGGIYGYTF. The CDR3 nucleotides are TGTGCCAGCAGATCTCTAGGGGGGATCTATGGCTACACCTTC.

There are a few counts of this clonotype. The V and J genes are TRBV20-1 and TRBJ2-4; tentatively, D is TRBD2 (5 bases). CDR3 length: 16 residues. CDR1 is DFQATT and CDR2 is SNEGSKA in the germline V gene (reference sequence). V dropped 2 bases and J dropped 4 bases, with 18 bases sitting between them. The DNA of the CDR3 is TGCAGTGCTAGATCGTCCGGGCACTCGGGAAAAAACATTCAGTACTTC. It translates to CSARSSGHSGKNIQYF.

The chain joins TRBV5-5 to TRBJ2-7, with 8 bases fitting TRBD2. V dropped 6 bases and J dropped 6; count of bases not matched to a gene: 8. CDR3 length: 13 residues. Germline-derived CDR1 and CDR2 are SGHKS and YYEKEE (reference sequence). CDR3 sequence: CASNVAGPGEQYF. CDR3 sequence (DNA): TGTGCCAGCAACGTAGCGGGACCGGGCGAGCAGTACTTC.

The rearrangement joins TRBV27 to TRBJ1-4; D is undetermined. CDR1 and CDR2 from the germline V gene are MNHEY and SMNVEV (reference sequence). V shed 5 bases and J shed 8 bases, with 12 bases lying between them. The CDR3 length is 13 residues. The CDR3 sequence: CASSLRIREKLFF. The CDR3 nucleotides read TGTGCCAGCAGTCTCAGGATTAGGGAAAAACTGTTTTTT. Drawing the rest from reference TRBV27 and TRBJ1-4, the complete variable domain is EAQVTQNPRYLITVTGKKLTVTCSQNMNHEYMSWYRQDPGLGLRQIYYSMNVEVTDKGDVPEGYKVSRKEKRNFPLILESPSPNQTSLYFCASSLRIREKLFFGSGTQLSVL.

Many counts were recorded for this clonotype. This sequence joins TRBV10-2 and TRBJ1-4; D unclear. The CDR3 has 14 amino acids. Trimming took off 10 bases at V and 0 bases at J, with 12 bases between the two ends. The germline V gene has CDR1 WSHSY and CDR2 SAAADI. CDR3 sequence reads: CAIPGPTTNEKLFF. Written as DNA, the CDR3 is TGCGCCATCCCAGGTCCTACAACTAATGAAAAACTGTTTTTT.

The genes are TRBV5-4 and TRBJ1-1, with TRBD1 identical over 8 bases. Germline V gives CDR1 SGHNT, CDR2 YYREEE (reference sequence). V lost 4 bases and J lost 0; bases outside the gene matches: 8. The CDR3 is 16 residues long. Here the CDR3 reads CASSTVGTGMNTEAFF. The CDR3 bases are TGTGCCAGCAGCACGGTAGGGACAGGTATGAACACTGAAGCTTTCTTT. The full variable domain, in which reference TRBV5-4 and TRBJ1-1 provide the parts outside the CDR3, is ETGVTQSPTHLIKTRGQQVTLRCSSQSGHNTVSWYQQALGQGPQFIFQYYREEENGRGNFPPRFSGLQFPNYSSELNVNALELDDSALYLCASSTVGTGMNTEAFFGQGTRLTVV.

This clonotype was observed a few times. This chain uses TRBV11-2 with TRBJ2-7; D possibly matches TRBD1 or TRBD2 (5 bases each). The V gene lost 5 bases and the J gene lost 0 bases, with 14 bases spanning the gap. This CDR3 region has 15 residues. Germline V gene sequence: CDR1 SGHAT, CDR2 FQNNGV. The CDR3 DNA follows: TGTGCCAGCAGCACCTGGGACCGTCGCTCCTACGAGCAGTACTTC. This sequence encodes CASSTWDRRSYEQYF.

This sequence joins TRBV2 and TRBJ2-2; 9 bases match TRBD1. The germline gives CDR1 SNHLY, CDR2 FYNNEI. V was clipped by 6 bases and J by 7 bases; unmatched bases: 6. This CDR3 has 14 residues. This CDR3 is CASRPGTGNGELFF. The CDR3 coding sequence is TGTGCCAGCAGGCCCGGGACAGGGAACGGGGAGCTGTTTTTT.

The chain links TRBV11-2 to TRBJ1-2; D unclear. The CDR3 has 13 residues. CDR1 SGHAT and CDR2 FQNNGV come from the germline V gene. Trimming cost V 0 bases and J 7 bases, with 9 bases left between them. The CDR3 DNA is TGTGCCAGCAGCTTAGATAATTGGGTTGGCTACACCTTC. This encodes CASSLDNWVGYTF.

On this clonotype: A much larger clone lies one base from this, so it may be a read error. The chain employs TRBV28 and TRBJ1-1; TRBD1 is a possible D gene (6 bases). Trimming cost V 4 bases and J 3 bases, with 12 bases left between them. Germline V gene data show CDR1 as MDHEN and CDR2 as SYDVKM. The CDR3 is 14 residues long. The chain's CDR3 is CASSYRVRHTEAFF. CDR3 in DNA: TGTGCCAGCAGTTACAGGGTGCGCCACACTGAAGCTTTCTTT.

This clonotype showed up just a few times. The chain is built from TRBV2 and TRBJ1-5, with TRBD1 matching over 7 bases. CDR3 length: 15 residues. V shed 6 bases and J 5 bases; nucleotides not matched to a gene: 10. CDR1 and CDR2 (germline): SNHLY, FYNNEI. This CDR3 is CASSGGTVLYQPQHF. In DNA, the CDR3 is TGTGCCAGCAGCGGGGGGACAGTCCTCTATCAGCCCCAGCATTTT.

The rearrangement uses TRBV11-3 and TRBJ1-1; possibly TRBD1 for D (5 bases). Germline CDR1 and CDR2: SGHNT and YENEEA. The germline V and J ends were trimmed by 5 bases and 4 bases, with 14 bases remaining between them. CDR3 length equals 14 residues. CDR3 in DNA: TGTGCCAGCAGCCTCCGAGGGGAGCTCACTGAAGCTTTCTTT. Its translation: CASSLRGELTEAFF.

Regarding this clonotype: A read error may explain this, as a much larger clone is one base away. The chain recombines TRBV6-1 with TRBJ1-1, with unresolved D. V was cut by 8 bases and J by 1 base, with 11 bases left in between. CDR1 MNHNS and CDR2 SASEGT come from the germline V gene. The CDR3 length is 13 residues. The CDR3 here is CASVRTQNTEAFF. In DNA, the CDR3 is TGTGCCAGCGTTCGGACGCAGAACACTGAAGCTTTCTTT.

As concerns this clonotype: The missing conserved phenylalanine or tryptophan at the end of this CDR3 makes a read error likely. The chain employs TRBV10-3 and TRBJ1-4, with D maybe TRBD1 (5 bases). The CDR3 extends over 15 amino acids. Germline V lookup: CDR1 ENHRY, CDR2 SYGVKD. The V gene lost 4 bases and the J gene lost 5 bases, with 14 bases spanning the gap. The CDR3: CAISAGGAGNEKLFL. The CDR3, as DNA: TGTGCCATCAGTGCGGGAGGGGCGGGCAATGAAAAACTGTTTCTT.

This clonotype was picked up one time. The final CDR3 position lacks the conserved phenylalanine or tryptophan, pointing to a likely read error. The gene calls are TRBV6-2 or TRBV6-3 and TRBJ1-2; D unclear. Looked up from germline, CDR1 is MNHEY and CDR2 is SVGEGT. This CDR3 contains 15 residues. V lost 2 bases and J lost 0, with 10 bases in between. The CDR3 reads CASSYLDGSNYGYTS. In nucleotides, the CDR3 is TGTGCCAGCAGTTACCTGGACGGTTCTAACTATGGCTACACCTCC.

This clonotype appeared once. This chain connects TRBV7-9 to TRBJ2-7, with 11 nucleotides matching TRBD1. The ends lost 3 bases at V and 6 bases at J; junction bases unmatched: 7. This CDR3 region has 15 residues. Germline V lookup: CDR1 SEHNR, CDR2 FQNEAQ (reference sequence). The CDR3 reads CASSFPGQGAGEQYF. The CDR3 coding sequence is TGTGCCAGCAGCTTCCCCGGACAGGGGGCAGGCGAGCAGTACTTC.